This is a list of T cell receptor beta chains from one sample in a study of beta chain features in type 1 diabetes. Profiled with immunoSEQ multiplex PCR; TCRdb holds only in-frame clones, not every one. The sample consists of about 740,000 clones, around 15% of them appearing once. Sequencing was done on a sample of naive CD4+ T cells from blood. Receptors originate from a young man with type 1 diabetes. Both conserved end residues are part of each CDR3. Fields, in order: clone size, J gene, D gene, V gene, CDR3 protein, CDR3 DNA. D genes are given only for firm matches. Expanded clones get a size class; other rows say once, few or many, or leave the size out.

abundance: -; j_gene: TRBJ1-5; d_gene: -; v_gene: TRBV5-8; CDR3aa: CASSLSQGLEPQHF; CDR3nt: TGTGCCAGCAGCTTAAGTCAGGGCTTGGAGCCCCAGCATTTT
abundance: few; j_gene: TRBJ2-2; d_gene: -; v_gene: TRBV28; CDR3aa: CASMGFGELFF; CDR3nt: TGTGCCAGCATGGGATTCGGGGAGCTGTTTTTT
abundance: few; j_gene: TRBJ2-1; d_gene: TRBD1; v_gene: TRBV4-2; CDR3aa: CASSQEYRGVYNEQFF; CDR3nt: TGTGCCAGCAGCCAAGAGTACAGGGGGGTTTACAATGAGCAGTTCTTC
abundance: -; j_gene: TRBJ2-6; d_gene: -; v_gene: TRBV19; CDR3aa: CASSWGGPGANVLTF; CDR3nt: TGTGCCAGTAGTTGGGGGGGCCCTGGGGCCAACGTCCTGACTTTC
abundance: few; j_gene: TRBJ2-6; d_gene: -; v_gene: TRBV5-6; CDR3aa: CATLFSGANVLTF; CDR3nt: TGTGCCACCCTCTTCTCTGGGGCCAACGTCCTGACTTTC
abundance: -; j_gene: TRBJ2-2; d_gene: -; v_gene: TRBV11-3; CDR3aa: CASSLTGELFF; CDR3nt: TGTGCCAGCAGCTTAACCGGGGAGCTGTTTTTT
abundance: -; j_gene: TRBJ2-5; d_gene: -; v_gene: TRBV4-1; CDR3aa: CASSQVFSGQETQYF; CDR3nt: TGCGCCAGCAGCCAAGTTTTCTCGGGGCAAGAGACCCAGTACTTC
abundance: -; j_gene: TRBJ2-6; d_gene: -; v_gene: TRBV6-1; CDR3aa: CASTGDSGANVLTF; CDR3nt: TGTGCCAGCACAGGGGACTCTGGGGCCAACGTCCTGACTTTC
abundance: few; j_gene: TRBJ1-2; d_gene: -; v_gene: TRBV2; CDR3aa: CASRRTVGYTF; CDR3nt: TGTGCCAGCAGACGGACAGTTGGCTACACCTTC
abundance: -; j_gene: TRBJ2-7; d_gene: TRBD1; v_gene: TRBV10-3; CDR3aa: CAITPGQGAYEQYF; CDR3nt: TGTGCCATCACCCCGGGACAGGGGGCCTACGAGCAGTACTTC
abundance: -; j_gene: TRBJ2-7; d_gene: -; v_gene: TRBV20-1; CDR3aa: CSARPGGEQYF; CDR3nt: TGCAGTGCTAGGCCCGGCGGGGAGCAGTACTTC
abundance: -; j_gene: TRBJ1-1; d_gene: -; v_gene: TRBV30; CDR3aa: CAWSVQGEAFF; CDR3nt: TGTGCCTGGAGTGTGCAGGGTGAAGCTTTCTTT
abundance: -; j_gene: TRBJ1-5; d_gene: -; v_gene: TRBV28; CDR3aa: CASGRLDTDGSAQHF; CDR3nt: TGTGCCAGCGGTCGACTCGACACGGACGGATCAGCCCAGCATTTT
abundance: -; j_gene: TRBJ1-2; d_gene: -; v_gene: TRBV7-9; CDR3aa: CASSSQWGEVSYGYTF; CDR3nt: TGTGCCAGCAGCTCGCAATGGGGGGAGGTTTCTTATGGCTACACCTTC
abundance: -; j_gene: TRBJ1-2; d_gene: TRBD1; v_gene: TRBV30; CDR3aa: CAWAGQVYGYTF; CDR3nt: TGTGCCTGGGCTGGACAGGTCTATGGCTACACCTTC
abundance: -; j_gene: TRBJ2-7; d_gene: TRBD1; v_gene: TRBV25-1; CDR3aa: CASSQTGVVPYEQYF; CDR3nt: TGTGCCAGCAGCCAGACAGGGGTGGTGCCCTACGAGCAGTACTTC
abundance: -; j_gene: TRBJ1-3; d_gene: -; v_gene: TRBV25-1; CDR3aa: CASMLAGGNTIYF; CDR3nt: TGTGCCAGCATGTTAGCAGGAGGAAACACCATATATTTT
abundance: -; j_gene: TRBJ2-1; d_gene: -; v_gene: TRBV7-2; CDR3aa: CASSSPGTSYQFF; CDR3nt: TGTGCCAGCAGCTCCCCGGGGACCAGCTATCAGTTCTTC
abundance: -; j_gene: TRBJ2-6; d_gene: -; v_gene: TRBV4-1; CDR3aa: CASSQDRWGSGANVLTF; CDR3nt: TGCGCCAGCAGCCAAGATCGGTGGGGTTCTGGGGCCAACGTCCTGACTTTC
abundance: -; j_gene: TRBJ1-2; d_gene: -; v_gene: TRBV7-9; CDR3aa: CASSLHRDAGGPYGYTF; CDR3nt: TGTGCCAGCAGCCTCCACCGGGACGCCGGAGGGCCCTATGGCTACACCTTC
abundance: few; j_gene: TRBJ2-5; d_gene: TRBD2; v_gene: TRBV28; CDR3aa: CASSLKRGRETQYF; CDR3nt: TGTGCCAGCAGTTTAAAGCGGGGCAGGGAGACCCAGTACTTC
abundance: -; j_gene: TRBJ1-2; d_gene: -; v_gene: TRBV19; CDR3aa: CASSSPGQFYGYTF; CDR3nt: TGTGCCAGTAGTTCCCCGGGGCAGTTCTATGGCTACACCTTC
abundance: -; j_gene: TRBJ2-5; d_gene: -; v_gene: TRBV29-1; CDR3aa: CSVVGETQYF; CDR3nt: TGCAGCGTTGTGGGGGAGACCCAGTACTTC
abundance: -; j_gene: TRBJ1-2; d_gene: TRBD1; v_gene: TRBV25-1; CDR3aa: CASSAKGQGSYGYTF; CDR3nt: TGTGCCAGCAGTGCCAAAGGACAGGGTAGCTATGGCTACACCTTC
abundance: few; j_gene: TRBJ2-3; d_gene: TRBD1; v_gene: TRBV7-9; CDR3aa: CASRPPTGGTDTQYF; CDR3nt: TGTGCCAGCAGACCACCGACAGGGGGCACAGATACGCAGTATTTT
abundance: -; j_gene: TRBJ2-3; d_gene: -; v_gene: TRBV5-4; CDR3aa: CASSRSGSGGPDTQYF; CDR3nt: TGTGCCAGCAGCCGATCTGGGTCAGGGGGGCCAGATACGCAGTATTTT
abundance: few; j_gene: TRBJ2-1; d_gene: TRBD1; v_gene: TRBV14; CDR3aa: CASSQGDRGRKFF; CDR3nt: TGTGCCAGCAGCCAAGGGGACAGGGGTCGTAAGTTCTTC
abundance: -; j_gene: TRBJ2-7; d_gene: -; v_gene: TRBV7-9; CDR3aa: CASSLSLANNEQYF; CDR3nt: TGTGCCAGCAGCTTAAGCCTAGCTAACAACGAGCAGTACTTC
abundance: -; j_gene: TRBJ1-1; d_gene: -; v_gene: TRBV18; CDR3aa: CASSRAGDTEAFF; CDR3nt: TGTGCCAGCTCAAGGGCAGGGGACACTGAAGCTTTCTTT
abundance: -; j_gene: TRBJ2-5; d_gene: -; v_gene: TRBV10-3; CDR3aa: CAISPSEETQYF; CDR3nt: TGTGCCATCAGCCCTTCCGAAGAGACCCAGTACTTC
abundance: -; j_gene: TRBJ1-1; d_gene: -; v_gene: TRBV5-8; CDR3aa: CASSLGAATDSGEAFF; CDR3nt: TGTGCCAGCAGCTTGGGTGCCGCTACCGACTCTGGGGAAGCTTTCTTT
abundance: -; j_gene: TRBJ2-3; d_gene: TRBD2; v_gene: TRBV11-3; CDR3aa: CASSLDWAAGGLEDTQYF; CDR3nt: TGTGCCAGCAGCTTAGATTGGGCAGCGGGGGGGCTGGAAGATACGCAGTATTTT
abundance: once; j_gene: TRBJ1-5; d_gene: -; v_gene: TRBV28; CDR3aa: CASSFYSSVKGQPQHF; CDR3nt: TGTGCCAGCAGTTTCTACTCTTCGGTTAAGGGTCAGCCCCAGCATTTT
abundance: -; j_gene: TRBJ2-5; d_gene: -; v_gene: TRBV7-7; CDR3aa: CASSAQEGETQYF; CDR3nt: TGTGCTAGCAGCGCCCAGGAGGGAGAGACCCAGTACTTC
abundance: -; j_gene: TRBJ1-6; d_gene: -; v_gene: TRBV10-2; CDR3aa: CASLQGVNSPLHF; CDR3nt: TGCGCCAGCCTACAGGGTGTTAATTCACCCCTCCACTTT
abundance: few; j_gene: TRBJ1-5; d_gene: -; v_gene: TRBV30; CDR3aa: CAWRSLPSSPQHF; CDR3nt: TGTGCCTGGAGATCCCTGCCCTCCTCGCCCCAGCATTTT
abundance: -; j_gene: TRBJ2-7; d_gene: TRBD2; v_gene: TRBV30; CDR3aa: CAWSGGSSYEQYF; CDR3nt: TGTGCCTGGAGTGGCGGGAGCTCCTACGAGCAGTACTTC
abundance: -; j_gene: TRBJ1-1; d_gene: -; v_gene: TRBV10-3; CDR3aa: CATASYGGTEAFF; CDR3nt: TGTGCCACCGCTTCCTACGGGGGCACTGAAGCTTTCTTT
abundance: -; j_gene: TRBJ1-6; d_gene: TRBD1; v_gene: TRBV6-1; CDR3aa: CASNRQGDNSPLHF; CDR3nt: TGTGCCAGCAACCGACAGGGGGATAATTCACCCCTCCACTTT
abundance: -; j_gene: TRBJ1-1; d_gene: -; v_gene: TRBV4-2; CDR3aa: CASRGENTEAFF; CDR3nt: TGTGCCAGCCGGGGAGAGAACACTGAAGCTTTCTTT
abundance: -; j_gene: TRBJ1-5; d_gene: TRBD1; v_gene: TRBV18; CDR3aa: CASSPMGQGAGQPQHF; CDR3nt: TGTGCCAGCTCACCCATGGGACAGGGAGCCGGTCAGCCCCAGCATTTT
abundance: -; j_gene: TRBJ2-7; d_gene: TRBD2; v_gene: TRBV18; CDR3aa: CASSPGLAGVEQYF; CDR3nt: TGTGCCAGCTCACCGGGACTAGCGGGGGTGGAGCAGTACTTC
abundance: -; j_gene: TRBJ2-7; d_gene: -; v_gene: TRBV4-1; CDR3aa: CASSQDQWGTNYEQYF; CDR3nt: TGCGCCAGCAGCCAAGATCAATGGGGAACTAACTACGAGCAGTACTTC
abundance: -; j_gene: TRBJ2-5; d_gene: -; v_gene: TRBV7-7; CDR3aa: CASSSRGSTETQYF; CDR3nt: TGTGCTAGCAGCTCCAGGGGATCAACAGAGACCCAGTACTTC
abundance: few; j_gene: TRBJ2-1; d_gene: -; v_gene: TRBV29-1; CDR3aa: CSVLWGLSEQFF; CDR3nt: TGCAGCGTCTTGTGGGGGCTCTCTGAGCAGTTCTTC
abundance: -; j_gene: TRBJ2-1; d_gene: -; v_gene: TRBV27; CDR3aa: CASSLVHNNEQFF; CDR3nt: TGTGCCAGCAGTTTGGTCCATAACAATGAGCAGTTCTTC
abundance: -; j_gene: TRBJ1-5; d_gene: TRBD1; v_gene: TRBV7-2; CDR3aa: CASSRDRAQPQHF; CDR3nt: TGTGCCAGCAGCCGGGACAGGGCTCAGCCCCAGCATTTT